This T cell receptor beta chain was captured by sequencing in a study of early T cells in non-severe SARS-CoV-2 infection. On the study more broadly: Bulk RNA isolated from unsorted whole blood underwent sequencing; chains were not paired.

As part of library construction, unique molecular identifiers were attached to individual cDNA molecules. One entry per CDR3 protein, called by TCRdb with MiXCR from the 5' RACE reads. Here the sample spans tens of thousands of distinct CDR3 sequences, 5.6% being singletons. Trimming left V 9 bases short and J 5 bases short, with 17 bases between. The CDR3 is 14 residues long. The germline V gene has CDR1 LNHDA and CDR2 SQIVND (reference sequence). There are many counts of this clonotype. The chain recombines TRBV19 with TRBJ1-5, with D perhaps TRBD1 (5 bases). The sequence was obtained from an adult who was a healthcare worker with PCR-confirmed SARS-CoV-2 infection or an uninfected control (not recorded which). Sequencing used whole blood. The CDR3 here is CASTMGGTYQPQHF. CDR3 DNA: TGTGCCAGCACTATGGGGGGGACTTATCAGCCCCAGCATTTT.